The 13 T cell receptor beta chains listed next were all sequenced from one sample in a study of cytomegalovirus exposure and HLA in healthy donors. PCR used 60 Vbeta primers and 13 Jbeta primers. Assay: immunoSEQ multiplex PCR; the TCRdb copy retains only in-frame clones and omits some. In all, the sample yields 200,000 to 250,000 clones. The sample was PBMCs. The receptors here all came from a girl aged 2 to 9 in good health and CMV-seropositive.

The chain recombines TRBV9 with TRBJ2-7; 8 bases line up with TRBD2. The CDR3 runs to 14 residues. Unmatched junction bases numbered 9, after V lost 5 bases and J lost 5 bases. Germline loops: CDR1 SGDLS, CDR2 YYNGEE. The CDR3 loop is CASSPAGTSDEQYF. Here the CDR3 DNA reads TGTGCCAGCAGTCCAGCCGGGACTAGTGACGAGCAGTACTTC.

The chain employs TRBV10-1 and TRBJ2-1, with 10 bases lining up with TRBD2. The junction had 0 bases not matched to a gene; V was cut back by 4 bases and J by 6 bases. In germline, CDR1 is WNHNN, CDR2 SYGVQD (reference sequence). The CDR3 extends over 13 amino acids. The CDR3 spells CASSASGSNEQFF. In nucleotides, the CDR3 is TGCGCCAGCAGTGCTAGCGGGAGCAATGAGCAGTTCTTC.

The CDR3 bases are TGTGCCAGCAAACGAGGAACAGTTCAGGGCGAGCAGTACTTC. It codes for CASKRGTVQGEQYF. The chain recombines TRBV28 with TRBJ2-7, with a tentative D call TRBD1 (5 bases). This CDR3 is 14 amino acids long. Germline loops: CDR1 MDHEN, CDR2 SYDVKM. V was clipped by 7 bases and J by 6 bases, with 19 bases between them.

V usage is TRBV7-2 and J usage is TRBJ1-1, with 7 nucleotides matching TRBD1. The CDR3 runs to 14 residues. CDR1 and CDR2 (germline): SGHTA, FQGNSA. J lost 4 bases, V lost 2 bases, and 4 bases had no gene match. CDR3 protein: CASSLNRGVTEAFF. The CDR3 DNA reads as TGTGCCAGCAGCTTAAACAGGGGTGTCACTGAAGCTTTCTTT.

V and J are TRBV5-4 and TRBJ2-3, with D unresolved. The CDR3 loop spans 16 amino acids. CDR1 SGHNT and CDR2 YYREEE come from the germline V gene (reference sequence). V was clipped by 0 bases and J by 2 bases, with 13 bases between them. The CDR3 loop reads CASSLGPQINTDTQYF. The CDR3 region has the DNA TGTGCCAGCAGCTTGGGGCCACAGATAAACACAGATACGCAGTATTTT. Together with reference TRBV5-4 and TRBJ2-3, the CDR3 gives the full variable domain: ETGVTQSPTHLIKTRGQQVTLRCSSQSGHNTVSWYQQALGQGPQFIFQYYREEENGRGNFPPRFSGLQFPNYSSELNVNALELDDSALYLCASSLGPQINTDTQYFGPGTRLTVL.

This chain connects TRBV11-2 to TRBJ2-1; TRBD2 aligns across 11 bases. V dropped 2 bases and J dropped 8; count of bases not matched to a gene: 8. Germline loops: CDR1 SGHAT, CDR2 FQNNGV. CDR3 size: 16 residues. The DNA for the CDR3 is TGTGCCAGCAGCTTAAGGCCTAGCGGGAGGAGGGATGAGCAGTTCTTC. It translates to CASSLRPSGRRDEQFF.

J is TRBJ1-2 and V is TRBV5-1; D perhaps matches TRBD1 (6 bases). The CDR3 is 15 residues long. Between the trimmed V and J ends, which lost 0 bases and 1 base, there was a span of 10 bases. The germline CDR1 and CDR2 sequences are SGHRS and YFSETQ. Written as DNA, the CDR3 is TGCGCCAGCAGCTTGGAGGGGGGGGTTAACTATGGCTACACCTTC. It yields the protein CASSLEGGVNYGYTF.

As DNA, the CDR3 is TGTGCCAGCAGCCCTGGGACAGTGAACACTGAAGCTTTCTTT. Translated: CASSPGTVNTEAFF. The rearrangement uses TRBV11-2 and TRBJ1-1; 7 nucleotides match TRBD1. Trimming at V came to 5 bases and at J to 0 bases, leaving 3 bases not matched to a gene. CDR3 length: 14 residues. Germline loops: CDR1 SGHAT, CDR2 FQNNGV.

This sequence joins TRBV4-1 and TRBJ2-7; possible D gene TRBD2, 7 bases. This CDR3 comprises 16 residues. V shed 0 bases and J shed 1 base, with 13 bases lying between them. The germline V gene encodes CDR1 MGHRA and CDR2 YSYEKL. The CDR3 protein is CASSQESRGASYEQYF. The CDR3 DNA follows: TGCGCCAGCAGCCAAGAAAGTCGGGGGGCGTCCTACGAGCAGTACTTC.

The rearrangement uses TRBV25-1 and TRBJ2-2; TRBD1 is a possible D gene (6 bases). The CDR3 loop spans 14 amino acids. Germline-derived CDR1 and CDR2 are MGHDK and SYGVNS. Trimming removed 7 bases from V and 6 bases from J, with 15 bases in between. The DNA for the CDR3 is TGTGCCAGCAAATTGACAGGCGATTCCGGGGAGCTGTTTTTT. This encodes CASKLTGDSGELFF.

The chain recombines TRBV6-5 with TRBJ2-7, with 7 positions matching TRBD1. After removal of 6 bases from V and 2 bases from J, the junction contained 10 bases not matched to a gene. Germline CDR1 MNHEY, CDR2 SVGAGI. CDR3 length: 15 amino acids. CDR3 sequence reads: CASRMSGDSPYEQYF. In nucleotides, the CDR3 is TGTGCCAGCAGGATGAGTGGGGACAGCCCCTACGAGCAGTACTTC.

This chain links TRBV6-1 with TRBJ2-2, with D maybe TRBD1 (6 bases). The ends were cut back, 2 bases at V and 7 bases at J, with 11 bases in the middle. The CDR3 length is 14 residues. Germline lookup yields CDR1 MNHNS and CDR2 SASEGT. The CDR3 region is CASSEMGAGGELFF. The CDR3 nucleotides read TGTGCCAGCAGTGAAATGGGGGCGGGCGGGGAGCTGTTTTTT.

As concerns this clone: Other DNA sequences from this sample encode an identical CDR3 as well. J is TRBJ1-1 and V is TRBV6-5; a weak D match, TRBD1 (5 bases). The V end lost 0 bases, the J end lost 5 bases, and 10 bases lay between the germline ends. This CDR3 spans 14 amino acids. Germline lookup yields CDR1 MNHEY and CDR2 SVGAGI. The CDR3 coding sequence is TGTGCCAGCAGTTACTCGGGAGGACATACTGAAGCTTTCTTT. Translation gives CASSYSGGHTEAFF.